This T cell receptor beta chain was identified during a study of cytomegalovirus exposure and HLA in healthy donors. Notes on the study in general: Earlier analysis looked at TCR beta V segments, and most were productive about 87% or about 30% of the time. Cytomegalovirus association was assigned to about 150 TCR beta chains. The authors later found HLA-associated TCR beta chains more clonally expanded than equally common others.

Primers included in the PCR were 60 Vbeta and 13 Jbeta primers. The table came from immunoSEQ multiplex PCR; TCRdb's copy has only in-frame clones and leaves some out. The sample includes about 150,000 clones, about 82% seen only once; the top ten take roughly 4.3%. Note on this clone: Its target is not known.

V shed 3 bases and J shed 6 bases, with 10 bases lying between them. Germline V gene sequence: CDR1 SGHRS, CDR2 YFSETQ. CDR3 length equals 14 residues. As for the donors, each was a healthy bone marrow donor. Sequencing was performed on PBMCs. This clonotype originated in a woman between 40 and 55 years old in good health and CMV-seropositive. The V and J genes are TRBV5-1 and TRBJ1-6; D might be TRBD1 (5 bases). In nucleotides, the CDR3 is TGCGCCAGCAGCTCCACCGGGGGTAATTCACCCCTCCACTTT. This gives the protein CASSSTGGNSPLHF.